A selection of T cell receptor beta chains follows, all from one sample in a study of cytomegalovirus exposure and HLA in healthy donors. TCRdb's table, derived via immunoSEQ multiplex PCR, lists solely in-frame clones and lacks some. Among approximately 170,000 clones listed, roughly 79% were seen once. Sequenced sample: PBMCs. These receptors all come from a middle-aged woman in good health and CMV-seronegative. The CDR3 runs from the conserved cysteine through the conserved F or W. The order of the fields is clone size, J gene, D gene, V gene, CDR3 DNA, CDR3 protein. D genes are given only for firm matches. Only part of the rows carry a size: once, few, many, or a class if the clone is expanded.

clone_size: -
j_call: TRBJ1-2
d_call: TRBD1
v_call: TRBV19
cdr3_nt: TGTGCCAGTAGTAAGACAGGGGAAGGCTACACCTTC
cdr3_aa: CASSKTGEGYTF

clone_size: -
j_call: TRBJ2-7
d_call: -
v_call: TRBV28
cdr3_nt: TGTGCCAGCACTGACATATACGAGCAGTACTTC
cdr3_aa: CASTDIYEQYF

clone_size: -
j_call: TRBJ2-7
d_call: -
v_call: TRBV30
cdr3_nt: TGTGCCTGGAGTGTACCGGCAGGTTCCTACGAGCAGTACTTC
cdr3_aa: CAWSVPAGSYEQYF

clone_size: -
j_call: TRBJ2-7
d_call: -
v_call: TRBV6-6
cdr3_nt: TGTGCCAGCGGAGACAGGGAGGCCGAGCAGTACTTC
cdr3_aa: CASGDREAEQYF

clone_size: once
j_call: TRBJ1-4
d_call: TRBD1
v_call: TRBV18
cdr3_nt: TGTGCCAGCTCACCGAGGGGGCCAACTAATGAAAAACTGTTTTTT
cdr3_aa: CASSPRGPTNEKLFF

clone_size: -
j_call: TRBJ2-2
d_call: -
v_call: TRBV5-1
cdr3_nt: TGCGCCAGCAGCTTGGCCGAGGGGGTCGGGGAGCTGTTTTTT
cdr3_aa: CASSLAEGVGELFF

clone_size: few
j_call: TRBJ1-1
d_call: TRBD1
v_call: TRBV2
cdr3_nt: TGTGCCAGCAGTCGGGACAGGGGGGACACTGAAGCTTTCTTT
cdr3_aa: CASSRDRGDTEAFF

clone_size: -
j_call: TRBJ2-7
d_call: -
v_call: TRBV7-9
cdr3_nt: TGTGCCAGCTCCCCGGGAACCCTTTACGAGCAGTACTTC
cdr3_aa: CASSPGTLYEQYF

clone_size: few
j_call: TRBJ2-5
d_call: -
v_call: TRBV5-1
cdr3_nt: TGCGCCAGCAGCATAGGGACACTGACAGGAGAGACCCAGTACTTC
cdr3_aa: CASSIGTLTGETQYF

clone_size: once
j_call: TRBJ2-2
d_call: -
v_call: TRBV7-7
cdr3_nt: TGTGCTAGCAGCTCCTCGTCAGGGGCGACCGGGGAGCTGTTTTTT
cdr3_aa: CASSSSSGATGELFF

clone_size: -
j_call: TRBJ1-2
d_call: TRBD1
v_call: TRBV5-1
cdr3_nt: TGCGCCAGCAGCTTCGACAGGGAGCACTATGGCTACACCTTC
cdr3_aa: CASSFDREHYGYTF

clone_size: -
j_call: TRBJ1-1
d_call: -
v_call: TRBV27
cdr3_nt: TGTGCCAGCAGTAACCTGCGGGACACTGAAGCTTTCTTT
cdr3_aa: CASSNLRDTEAFF

clone_size: once
j_call: TRBJ2-3
d_call: TRBD2
v_call: TRBV5-1
cdr3_nt: TGCGCCAGCAGCTTGGGACGCGGGAGGGATAGCACAGATACGCAGTATTTT
cdr3_aa: CASSLGRGRDSTDTQYF

clone_size: -
j_call: TRBJ1-1
d_call: -
v_call: TRBV19
cdr3_nt: TGTGCCAGTAGTCTCGGGCCGGCGGGAAACACTGAAGCTTTCTTT
cdr3_aa: CASSLGPAGNTEAFF

clone_size: -
j_call: TRBJ1-1
d_call: TRBD1
v_call: TRBV5-1
cdr3_nt: TGCGCCAGCAGCTTGGCCCTAGCCGGGACAGAAAAAGCTTTCTTT
cdr3_aa: CASSLALAGTEKAFF

clone_size: -
j_call: TRBJ1-1
d_call: -
v_call: TRBV2
cdr3_nt: TGTGCCAGCGGCAGGGAAGCTTTCTTT
cdr3_aa: CASGREAFF

clone_size: few
j_call: TRBJ2-2
d_call: TRBD1
v_call: TRBV28
cdr3_nt: TGTGCCAGCAGTCAACCCGGGACAGGGCAGAACACCGGGGAGCTGTTTTTT
cdr3_aa: CASSQPGTGQNTGELFF

clone_size: -
j_call: TRBJ1-5
d_call: -
v_call: TRBV7-9
cdr3_nt: TGTGCCAGCAGCCTAGACATACAGCCCCAGCATTTT
cdr3_aa: CASSLDIQPQHF

clone_size: once
j_call: TRBJ1-2
d_call: -
v_call: TRBV10-3
cdr3_nt: TGTGCCATCAGTGAGGTCGGACTCTATGGCTACACCTTC
cdr3_aa: CAISEVGLYGYTF

clone_size: few
j_call: TRBJ1-1
d_call: TRBD1
v_call: TRBV19
cdr3_nt: TGTGCCAGTAGTATGGAGGGACAGCTCCCGAACACTGAAGCTTTCTTT
cdr3_aa: CASSMEGQLPNTEAFF

clone_size: -
j_call: TRBJ1-5
d_call: -
v_call: TRBV29-1
cdr3_nt: TGCAGCGTTGAGGACATAGGACAGCCCCAGCATTTT
cdr3_aa: CSVEDIGQPQHF

clone_size: few
j_call: TRBJ1-4
d_call: -
v_call: TRBV5-4
cdr3_nt: TGTGCCAGCAGCTTGGAAGGGGAGGTGGAAAAACTGTTTTTT
cdr3_aa: CASSLEGEVEKLFF

clone_size: -
j_call: TRBJ2-7
d_call: -
v_call: TRBV29-1
cdr3_nt: TGCAGCGTTGGGAGGCCAGGAGAGCAGTACTTC
cdr3_aa: CSVGRPGEQYF

clone_size: once
j_call: TRBJ2-2
d_call: -
v_call: TRBV7-3
cdr3_nt: TGTGCCAGCAGCTTAACGTTAACGGGTAACACCGGGGAGCTGTTTTTT
cdr3_aa: CASSLTLTGNTGELFF

clone_size: -
j_call: TRBJ1-5
d_call: -
v_call: TRBV30
cdr3_nt: TGTGCCTGGAGTGCAGGGGGCAATCAGCCCCAGCATTTT
cdr3_aa: CAWSAGGNQPQHF

clone_size: -
j_call: TRBJ1-1
d_call: TRBD1
v_call: TRBV29-1
cdr3_nt: TGCAGCGTTGATAAGACAGGGGCGAACACTGAAGCTTTCTTT
cdr3_aa: CSVDKTGANTEAFF

clone_size: -
j_call: TRBJ1-1
d_call: TRBD1
v_call: TRBV5-1
cdr3_nt: TGCGCCAGCAGCTCACAGGGGAGTGGGACTGAAGCTTTCTTT
cdr3_aa: CASSSQGSGTEAFF

clone_size: -
j_call: TRBJ2-7
d_call: TRBD1
v_call: TRBV5-5
cdr3_nt: TGTGCCAGCAGCTTGTTGGGACAGCCCTACGAGCAGTACTTC
cdr3_aa: CASSLLGQPYEQYF

clone_size: -
j_call: TRBJ1-4
d_call: -
v_call: TRBV30
cdr3_nt: TGTGCCTGGGGAACAGCTAATGAAAAACTGTTTTTT
cdr3_aa: CAWGTANEKLFF

clone_size: -
j_call: TRBJ2-1
d_call: TRBD2
v_call: TRBV7-7
cdr3_nt: TGTGCTAGCAGCTTAGAGTTTAGCGGGTCCTCCTACAATGAGCAGTTCTTC
cdr3_aa: CASSLEFSGSSYNEQFF

clone_size: -
j_call: TRBJ2-6
d_call: -
v_call: TRBV27
cdr3_nt: TGTGCCAGCAGTTTTACTTCTTTTGGGGCCAACGTCCTGACTTTC
cdr3_aa: CASSFTSFGANVLTF

clone_size: -
j_call: TRBJ2-7
d_call: TRBD2
v_call: TRBV6-4
cdr3_nt: TGTGCCAGAGCGGGAGACCTCCCCTACGAGCAGTACTTC
cdr3_aa: CARAGDLPYEQYF

clone_size: -
j_call: TRBJ2-1
d_call: -
v_call: TRBV5-1
cdr3_nt: TGCGCCAGCAGGGACGGGGATGAGCAGTTCTTC
cdr3_aa: CASRDGDEQFF

clone_size: -
j_call: TRBJ2-7
d_call: TRBD2
v_call: TRBV7-2
cdr3_nt: TGTGCCAGCAGCTCATTTAGCGGGGTCCGGGCCGAGCAGTACTTC
cdr3_aa: CASSSFSGVRAEQYF

clone_size: few
j_call: TRBJ1-3
d_call: -
v_call: TRBV19
cdr3_nt: TGTGCCAGTAGTATAGCGGGGAAAAGGACTGGAAACACCATATATTTT
cdr3_aa: CASSIAGKRTGNTIYF

clone_size: few
j_call: TRBJ2-7
d_call: TRBD1
v_call: TRBV7-8
cdr3_nt: TGTGCCAGCAGCAACCCCGGGACAGGGGGCATCGAGCAGTACTTC
cdr3_aa: CASSNPGTGGIEQYF

clone_size: -
j_call: TRBJ2-1
d_call: TRBD2
v_call: TRBV4-2
cdr3_nt: TGTGCCAGCAGCCAAGATCGGCTAGCGGGAGGAGGGAATGAGCAGTTCTTC
cdr3_aa: CASSQDRLAGGGNEQFF

clone_size: -
j_call: TRBJ2-3
d_call: -
v_call: TRBV9
cdr3_nt: TGTGCCAGCAGCGTAGCTAGCGCCAGCACAGATACGCAGTATTTT
cdr3_aa: CASSVASASTDTQYF

clone_size: -
j_call: TRBJ1-3
d_call: TRBD1
v_call: TRBV2
cdr3_nt: TGTGCCAGCAGTGAAAGGTGGAGGGGGCGGATCTCTGGAAACACCATATATTTT
cdr3_aa: CASSERWRGRISGNTIYF

clone_size: -
j_call: TRBJ2-3
d_call: -
v_call: TRBV5-1
cdr3_nt: TGCGCCAGCAGCAGGTGGGGGGGCCGTTCAGAGGATACGCAGTATTTT
cdr3_aa: CASSRWGGRSEDTQYF

clone_size: -
j_call: TRBJ2-3
d_call: -
v_call: TRBV29-1
cdr3_nt: TGCAGCGTCCTCCCTCGAGGTCAGGGGCTCACAGATACGCAGTATTTT
cdr3_aa: CSVLPRGQGLTDTQYF

clone_size: -
j_call: TRBJ2-5
d_call: TRBD2
v_call: TRBV7-7
cdr3_nt: TGTGCTAGCAGCTTGGCCCGACTAGCGGGAGGGAAAGAGACCCAGTACTTC
cdr3_aa: CASSLARLAGGKETQYF

clone_size: -
j_call: TRBJ2-3
d_call: TRBD2
v_call: TRBV6-4
cdr3_nt: TGTGCCAGCAGTGAGGGTTTGGGACTAGCGGGAGCGGATACGCAGTATTTT
cdr3_aa: CASSEGLGLAGADTQYF

clone_size: -
j_call: TRBJ1-5
d_call: TRBD1
v_call: TRBV6-5
cdr3_nt: TGTGCCAGCAGAAGAACCGGGACAGAGGATCAGCCCCAGCATTTT
cdr3_aa: CASRRTGTEDQPQHF

clone_size: -
j_call: TRBJ1-5
d_call: -
v_call: TRBV11-2
cdr3_nt: TGTGCCAGCAGCTTAGATATGAGACAGCCCCAGCATTTT
cdr3_aa: CASSLDMRQPQHF

clone_size: few
j_call: TRBJ2-7
d_call: TRBD2
v_call: TRBV6-5
cdr3_nt: TGTGCCAGCAGTCGCTCGTCTGTGGCGGGGGGTGAGCAGTACTTC
cdr3_aa: CASSRSSVAGGEQYF

clone_size: -
j_call: TRBJ1-1
d_call: -
v_call: TRBV7-9
cdr3_nt: TGTGCCAGCAGCTCGACTGAAGCTTTCTTT
cdr3_aa: CASSSTEAFF

clone_size: -
j_call: TRBJ1-2
d_call: -
v_call: TRBV9
cdr3_nt: TGTGCCAGCAGCGCGGGGGGGTGGACAGCCAACTATGGCTACACCTTC
cdr3_aa: CASSAGGWTANYGYTF

clone_size: -
j_call: TRBJ2-5
d_call: TRBD1
v_call: TRBV7-8
cdr3_nt: TGTGCCAGCAGCTTAGTAAGGACAGGGGTGCAAGAGACCCAGTACTTC
cdr3_aa: CASSLVRTGVQETQYF

clone_size: -
j_call: TRBJ2-3
d_call: -
v_call: TRBV18
cdr3_nt: TGTGCCAGCTCACCACCTTCGGGAGCGGGTGGAGATACGCAGTATTTT
cdr3_aa: CASSPPSGAGGDTQYF

clone_size: few
j_call: TRBJ1-4
d_call: TRBD1
v_call: TRBV5-1
cdr3_nt: TGCGCCAGCAGCTTGGAACAGGGGGCAGGAAAACTGTTTTTT
cdr3_aa: CASSLEQGAGKLFF

clone_size: -
j_call: TRBJ1-4
d_call: -
v_call: TRBV30
cdr3_nt: TGTGCCTGGAGACCGGGACATATTAATGAAAAACTGTTTTTT
cdr3_aa: CAWRPGHINEKLFF

clone_size: -
j_call: TRBJ2-4
d_call: TRBD2
v_call: TRBV9
cdr3_nt: TGTGCCAGCAGCGATCCTAGCGGGAGTTGGGAAAACATTCAGTACTTC
cdr3_aa: CASSDPSGSWENIQYF

clone_size: -
j_call: TRBJ2-2
d_call: -
v_call: TRBV7-6
cdr3_nt: TGTGCCAGCAGCTTCTCACAGGAGACCGGGGAGCTGTTTTTT
cdr3_aa: CASSFSQETGELFF

clone_size: -
j_call: TRBJ2-4
d_call: -
v_call: TRBV30
cdr3_nt: TGTGCCTGGAGTGTCACCGGAGGGAACATTCAGTACTTC
cdr3_aa: CAWSVTGGNIQYF

clone_size: once
j_call: TRBJ2-3
d_call: -
v_call: TRBV15
cdr3_nt: TGTGCCACCAGCAGAGAGGGGGGAGCAGGGAGACCCCCAGATACGCAGTATTTT
cdr3_aa: CATSREGGAGRPPDTQYF

clone_size: -
j_call: TRBJ2-1
d_call: TRBD2
v_call: TRBV5-5
cdr3_nt: TGTGCCAGCTTCGGACTAGCGGGAGGTGGTGAGCAGTTCTTC
cdr3_aa: CASFGLAGGGEQFF

clone_size: -
j_call: TRBJ1-4
d_call: TRBD1
v_call: TRBV6-1
cdr3_nt: TGTGCCAGCAGTGATATTGGACAGGGGCGGGAAAAACTGTTTTTT
cdr3_aa: CASSDIGQGREKLFF